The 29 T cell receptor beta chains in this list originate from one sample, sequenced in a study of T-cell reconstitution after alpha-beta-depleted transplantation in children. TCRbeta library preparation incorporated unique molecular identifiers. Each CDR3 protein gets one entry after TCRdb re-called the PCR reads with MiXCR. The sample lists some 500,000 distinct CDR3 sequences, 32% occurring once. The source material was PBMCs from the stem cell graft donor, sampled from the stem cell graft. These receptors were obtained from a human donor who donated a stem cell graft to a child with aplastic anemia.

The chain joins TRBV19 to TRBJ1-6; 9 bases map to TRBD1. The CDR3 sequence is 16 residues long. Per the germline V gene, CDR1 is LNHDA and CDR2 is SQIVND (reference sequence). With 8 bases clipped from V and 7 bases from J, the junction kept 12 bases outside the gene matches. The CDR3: CASHPGQGEWNSPLHF. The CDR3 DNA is TGTGCCAGTCATCCGGGACAGGGAGAGTGGAATTCACCCCTCCACTTT.

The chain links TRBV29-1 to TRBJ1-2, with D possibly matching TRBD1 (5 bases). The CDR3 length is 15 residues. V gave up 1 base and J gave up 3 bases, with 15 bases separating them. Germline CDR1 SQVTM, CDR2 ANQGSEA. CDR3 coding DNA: TGCAGCGTTGAAGGGCAGCGGGGGAGGGACTATGGCTACACCTTC. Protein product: CSVEGQRGRDYGYTF.

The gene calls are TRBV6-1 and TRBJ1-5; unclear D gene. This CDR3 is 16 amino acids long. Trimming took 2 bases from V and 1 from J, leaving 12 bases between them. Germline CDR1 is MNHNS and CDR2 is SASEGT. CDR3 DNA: TGTGCCAGCAGTGAACGGTGGATACCCAGCAATCAGCCCCAGCATTTT. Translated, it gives CASSERWIPSNQPQHF.

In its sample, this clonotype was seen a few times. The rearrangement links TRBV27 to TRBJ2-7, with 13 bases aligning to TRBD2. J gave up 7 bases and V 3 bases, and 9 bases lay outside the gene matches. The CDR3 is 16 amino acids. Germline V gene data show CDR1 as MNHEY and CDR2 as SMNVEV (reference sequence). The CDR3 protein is CASSFFRTSGSYEQYF. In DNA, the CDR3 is TGTGCCAGCAGTTTCTTTAGGACTAGCGGGAGTTATGAGCAGTACTTC.

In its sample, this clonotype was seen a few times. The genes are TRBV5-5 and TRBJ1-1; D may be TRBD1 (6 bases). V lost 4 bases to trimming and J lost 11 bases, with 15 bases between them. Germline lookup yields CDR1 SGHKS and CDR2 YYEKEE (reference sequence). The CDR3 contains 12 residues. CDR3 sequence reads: CASSHDRLGAFF. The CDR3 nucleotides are TGTGCCAGCAGCCACGACAGGCTAGGGGCTTTCTTT. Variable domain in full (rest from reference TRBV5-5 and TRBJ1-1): DAGVTQSPTHLIKTRGQQVTLRCSPISGHKSVSWYQQVLGQGPQFIFQYYEKEERGRGNFPDRFSARQFPNYSSELNVNALLLGDSALYLCASSHDRLGAFFGQGTRLTVV.

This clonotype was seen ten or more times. The CDR3 region has the DNA TGCGCCAGCAGCCAATCATTCCGGGGTGGCGATGAGCAGTTCTTC. It codes for CASSQSFRGGDEQFF. This rearrangement joins TRBV4-3 to TRBJ2-1; a weak D match, TRBD2 (5 bases). The CDR3 contains 15 residues. The V and J ends lost 2 bases and 8 bases respectively, with 16 bases between them. The germline CDR1 and CDR2 sequences are LGHNA and YSLEER.

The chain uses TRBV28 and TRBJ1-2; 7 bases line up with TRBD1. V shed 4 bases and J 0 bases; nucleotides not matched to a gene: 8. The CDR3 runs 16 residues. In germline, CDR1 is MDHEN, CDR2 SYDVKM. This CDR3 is CASSSPRQGANYGYTF. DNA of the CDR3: TGTGCCAGCAGTTCCCCTAGACAGGGCGCTAACTATGGCTACACCTTC.

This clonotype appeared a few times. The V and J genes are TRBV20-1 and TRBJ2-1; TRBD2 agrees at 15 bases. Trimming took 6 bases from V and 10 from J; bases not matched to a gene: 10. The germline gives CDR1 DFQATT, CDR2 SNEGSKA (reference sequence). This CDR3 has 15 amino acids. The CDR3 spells CSATPGTSGRREQFF. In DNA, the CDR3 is TGCAGTGCGACACCCGGGACTAGCGGGAGGAGGGAGCAGTTCTTC.

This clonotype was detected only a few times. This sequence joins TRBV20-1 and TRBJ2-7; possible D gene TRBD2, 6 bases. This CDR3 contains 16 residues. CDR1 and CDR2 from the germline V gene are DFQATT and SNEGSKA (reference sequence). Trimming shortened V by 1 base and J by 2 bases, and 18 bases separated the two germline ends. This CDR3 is CSARALSGTGAYEQYV. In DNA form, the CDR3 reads TGCAGTGCTAGAGCCCTCTCAGGGACTGGAGCCTACGAGCAGTACGTC.

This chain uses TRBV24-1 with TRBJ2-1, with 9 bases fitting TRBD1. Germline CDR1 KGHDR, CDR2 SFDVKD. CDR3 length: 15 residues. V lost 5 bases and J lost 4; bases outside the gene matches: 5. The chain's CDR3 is CATSASDRGYNEQFF. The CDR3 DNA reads TGTGCCACCAGTGCCTCGGACAGGGGTTACAATGAGCAGTTCTTC.

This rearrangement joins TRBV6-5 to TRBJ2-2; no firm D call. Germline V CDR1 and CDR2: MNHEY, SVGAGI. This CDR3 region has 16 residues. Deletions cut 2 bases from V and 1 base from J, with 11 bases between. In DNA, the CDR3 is TGTGCCAGCAGTTACCAAAACGATTTGAACACCGGGGAGCTGTTTTTT. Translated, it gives CASSYQNDLNTGELFF.

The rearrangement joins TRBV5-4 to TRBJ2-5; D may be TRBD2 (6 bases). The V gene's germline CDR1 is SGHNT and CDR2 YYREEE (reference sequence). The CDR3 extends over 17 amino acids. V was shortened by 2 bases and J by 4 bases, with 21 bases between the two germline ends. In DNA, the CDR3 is TGTGCCAGCAGCTTCAGCGGGCGGGGCGAGAGGGCAGAGACCCAGTACTTC. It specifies CASSFSGRGERAETQYF.

CDR3 coding DNA: TGTGCCAGCAGCCAAGCCGGACAGGATGACGAGCAGTACTTC. It codes for CASSQAGQDDEQYF. The gene calls are TRBV4-2 and TRBJ2-7; 7 bases are a match to TRBD1. The CDR3 totals 14 residues. Germline CDR1 LGHNA, CDR2 YNFKEQ. The V and J ends lost 1 base and 5 bases, in that order; junction bases with no gene match: 5.

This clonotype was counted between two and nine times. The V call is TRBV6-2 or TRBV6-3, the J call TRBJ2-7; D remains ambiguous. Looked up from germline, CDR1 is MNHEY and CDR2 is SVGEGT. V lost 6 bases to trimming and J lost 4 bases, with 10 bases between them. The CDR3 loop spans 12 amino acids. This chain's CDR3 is CASSTQSYEQYV. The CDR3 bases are TGTGCCAGCAGCACACAGTCTTACGAGCAGTACGTC.

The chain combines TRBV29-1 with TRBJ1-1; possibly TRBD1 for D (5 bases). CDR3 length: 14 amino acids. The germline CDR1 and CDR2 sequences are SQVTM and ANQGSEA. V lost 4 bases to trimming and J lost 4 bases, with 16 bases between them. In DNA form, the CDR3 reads TGCAGCGTTGGGACACTCGCGGGGCCCACTGAAGCTTTCTTT. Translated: CSVGTLAGPTEAFF.

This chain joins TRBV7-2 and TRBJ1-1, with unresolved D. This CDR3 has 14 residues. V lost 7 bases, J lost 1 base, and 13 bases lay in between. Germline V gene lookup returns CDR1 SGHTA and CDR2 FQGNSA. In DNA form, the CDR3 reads TGTGCCAGCACCTTTGGCTGGGGGAACACTGAAGCTTTCTTT. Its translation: CASTFGWGNTEAFF.

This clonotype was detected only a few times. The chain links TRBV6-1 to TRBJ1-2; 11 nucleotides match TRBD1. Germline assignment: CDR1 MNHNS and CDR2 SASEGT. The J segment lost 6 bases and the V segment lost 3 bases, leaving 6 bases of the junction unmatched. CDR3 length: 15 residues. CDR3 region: CASSERDRGSHGYTF. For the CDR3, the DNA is TGTGCCAGCAGTGAGAGGGACAGGGGGTCCCATGGCTACACCTTC.

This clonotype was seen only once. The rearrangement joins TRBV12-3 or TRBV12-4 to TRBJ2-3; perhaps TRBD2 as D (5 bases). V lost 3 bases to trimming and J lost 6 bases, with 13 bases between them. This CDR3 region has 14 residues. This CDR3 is CASSLTTRADTQYF. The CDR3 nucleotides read TGTGCCAGCAGTTTGACTACAAGGGCGGATACGCAGTATTTT.

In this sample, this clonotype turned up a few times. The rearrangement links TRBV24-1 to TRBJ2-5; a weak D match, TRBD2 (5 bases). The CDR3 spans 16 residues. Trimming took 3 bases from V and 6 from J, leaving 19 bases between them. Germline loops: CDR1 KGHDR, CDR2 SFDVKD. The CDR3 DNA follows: TGTGCCACCAGTGATACTGACTACAGCGCAGCGAAGACCCAGTACTTC. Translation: CATSDTDYSAAKTQYF.

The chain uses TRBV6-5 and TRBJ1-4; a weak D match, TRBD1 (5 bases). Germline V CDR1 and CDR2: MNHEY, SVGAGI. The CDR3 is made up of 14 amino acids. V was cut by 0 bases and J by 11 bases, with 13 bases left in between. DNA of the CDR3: TGTGCCAGCAGTTACTCCGGAGTGGGGGGGAAACTGTTTTTT. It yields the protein CASSYSGVGGKLFF.

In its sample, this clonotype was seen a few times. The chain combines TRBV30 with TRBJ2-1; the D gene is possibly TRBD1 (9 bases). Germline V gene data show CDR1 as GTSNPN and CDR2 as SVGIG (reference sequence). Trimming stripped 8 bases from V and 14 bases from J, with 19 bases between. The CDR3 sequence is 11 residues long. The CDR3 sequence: CAARSGTGKFF. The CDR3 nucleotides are TGTGCCGCCCGTAGCGGGACAGGGAAGTTCTTC.

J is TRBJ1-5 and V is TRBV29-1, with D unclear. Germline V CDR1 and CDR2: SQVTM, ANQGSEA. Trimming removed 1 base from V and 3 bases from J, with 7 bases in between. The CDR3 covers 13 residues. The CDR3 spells CSVEGPANQPQHF. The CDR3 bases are TGCAGCGTTGAAGGCCCCGCCAATCAGCCCCAGCATTTT.

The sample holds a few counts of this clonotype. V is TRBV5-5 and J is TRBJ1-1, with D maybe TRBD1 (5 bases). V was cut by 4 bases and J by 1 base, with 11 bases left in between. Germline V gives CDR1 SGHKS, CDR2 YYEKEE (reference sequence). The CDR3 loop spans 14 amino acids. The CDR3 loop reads CASSPGGENTEAFF. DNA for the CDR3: TGTGCCAGCAGCCCTGGGGGGGAGAACACTGAAGCTTTCTTT.

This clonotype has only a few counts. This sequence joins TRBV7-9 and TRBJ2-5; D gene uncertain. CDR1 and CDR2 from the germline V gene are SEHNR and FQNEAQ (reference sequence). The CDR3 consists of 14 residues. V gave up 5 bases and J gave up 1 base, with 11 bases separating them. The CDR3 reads CASSRGPLQETQYF. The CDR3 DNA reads TGTGCCAGCAGCCGCGGACCCCTCCAAGAGACCCAGTACTTC.

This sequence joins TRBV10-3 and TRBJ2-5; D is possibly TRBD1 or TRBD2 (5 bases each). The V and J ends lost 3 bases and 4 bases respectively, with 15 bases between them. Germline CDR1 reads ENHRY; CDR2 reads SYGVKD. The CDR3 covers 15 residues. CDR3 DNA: TGTGCCATCAGTGACTCCGTTGGGGGTGGAGAGACCCAGTACTTC. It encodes CAISDSVGGGETQYF.

In nucleotides, the CDR3 is TGTGCCAGCGCGACAGGGATCAATGAGCAGTTCTTC. Protein sequence: CASATGINEQFF. The V gene is TRBV7-8, the J gene TRBJ2-1; 7 bases agree with TRBD1. The trim removed 8 bases at V and 6 bases at J, leaving 4 bases unmatched. The length of the CDR3 is 12 residues. Looked up from germline, CDR1 is SGHVS and CDR2 is FQNEAQ.

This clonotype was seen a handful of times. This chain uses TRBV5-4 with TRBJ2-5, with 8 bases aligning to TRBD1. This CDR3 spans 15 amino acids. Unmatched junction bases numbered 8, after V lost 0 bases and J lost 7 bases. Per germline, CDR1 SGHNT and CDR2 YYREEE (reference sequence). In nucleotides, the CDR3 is TGTGCCAGCAGCTTGGGGGGGACAGGAATAGGGACCCAGTACTTC. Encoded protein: CASSLGGTGIGTQYF.

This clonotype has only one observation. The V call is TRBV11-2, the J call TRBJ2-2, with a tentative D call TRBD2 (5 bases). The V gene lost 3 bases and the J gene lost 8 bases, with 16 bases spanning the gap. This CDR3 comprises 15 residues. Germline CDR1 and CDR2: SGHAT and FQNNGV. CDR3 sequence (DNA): TGTGCCAGCAGCTTCTATCCAGCGGATGTTGGGGAGCTGTTTTTT. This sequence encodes CASSFYPADVGELFF.

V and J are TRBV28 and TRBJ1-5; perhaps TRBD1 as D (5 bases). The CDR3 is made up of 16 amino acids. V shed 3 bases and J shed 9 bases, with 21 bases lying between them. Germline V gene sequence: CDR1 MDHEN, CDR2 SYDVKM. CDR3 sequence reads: CASSFGVAPGSRPQHF. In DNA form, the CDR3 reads TGTGCCAGCAGTTTCGGGGTCGCGCCAGGGAGCCGGCCCCAGCATTTT.